This passage covers 20 T cell receptor beta chains from one sample sequenced in a study of T cells after yellow fever vaccination. TCRdb independently ran MiXCR on the 5' RACE reads; one entry per CDR3 protein. This table holds around 56,000 distinct CDR3 sequences, about 5.2% found once. Sequenced here: PBMCs, either bulk or a sorted T-cell subset (CD4+, CD8+, memory, or dextramer-sorted; not recorded which), sampled on the day of the yellow fever booster vaccination. Source of these receptors: a man between 18 and 35 years old who received the YFV17D yellow fever vaccine.

This clonotype turned up a few times. This chain joins TRBV5-1 and TRBJ1-4; maybe TRBD1 (6 bases). Germline CDR1 and CDR2: SGHRS and YFSETQ. The V and J ends lost 0 bases and 4 bases respectively, with 13 bases between them. The CDR3 spans 16 residues. CDR3 bases: TGCGCCAGCAGCTTGGCCCAGACAGGAGATAATGAAAAACTGTTTTTT. It specifies CASSLAQTGDNEKLFF.

This clonotype was seen a handful of times. The V and J genes are TRBV12-5 and TRBJ2-3; tentative D call: TRBD1 (5 bases). The V end lost 3 bases, the J end lost 0 bases, and 22 bases lay between the germline ends. The germline V gene encodes CDR1 LGHNT and CDR2 FRNRAP. The CDR3 has 19 amino acids. DNA of the CDR3: TGTGCTAGTGGTTTTAGCATACGCGCAGGGTTCCGTAGCACAGATACGCAGTATTTT. This translates into CASGFSIRAGFRSTDTQYF.

The sample holds many counts of this clonotype. The chain carries TRBV29-1 and TRBJ2-3; 7 bases match TRBD1. This CDR3 is 15 amino acids long. The trim removed 1 base at V and 3 bases at J, leaving 7 bases unmatched. Germline V lookup: CDR1 SQVTM, CDR2 ANQGSEA. CDR3 residues: CSVEVGRGSTDTQYF. CDR3 DNA: TGCAGCGTTGAAGTTGGCAGGGGGTCGACAGATACGCAGTATTTT.

The chain employs TRBV25-1 and TRBJ2-1, with 9 nucleotides matching TRBD2. Germline V CDR1 and CDR2: MGHDK, SYGVNS. V dropped 6 bases and J dropped 8; count of bases not matched to a gene: 14. The CDR3 sequence is 16 residues long. The CDR3 sequence is CASRGFLAGGLYEQFF. The CDR3 nucleotides read TGTGCCAGCAGGGGCTTCCTGGCGGGGGGGCTGTATGAGCAGTTCTTC.

This clonotype was found many times. This chain uses TRBV20-1 with TRBJ2-3; no clear D. From germline, CDR1 is DFQATT and CDR2 SNEGSKA (reference sequence). The V end was cut by 2 bases, the J end by 4 bases, with 13 bases between. The length of the CDR3 is 14 residues. The CDR3 sequence: CSARYGIMADTQYF. DNA of the CDR3: TGCAGTGCTAGATACGGTATTATGGCAGATACGCAGTATTTT.

A note on this clonotype: It may be a read error: a sequence one base away is much more abundant. This sequence joins TRBV5-1 and TRBJ2-5; 7 bases match TRBD2. Germline CDR1 and CDR2: SGHRS and YFSETQ. The CDR3 is 14 amino acids. V was clipped by 2 bases and J by 6 bases; unmatched bases: 7. In nucleotides, the CDR3 is TGCGCCAGCAGCTTTCTAGCGGCACAAAAGACCCAGTACTTC. Translation: CASSFLAAQKTQYF.

This clonotype was counted a few times. This sequence joins TRBV7-6 and TRBJ1-2, with D unclear. The germline V and J ends were trimmed by 5 bases and 4 bases, with 17 bases remaining between them. Germline CDR1 reads SGHVS; CDR2 reads FNYEAQ. The CDR3 totals 15 residues. The CDR3 protein is CASSQEAGVGYGYTF. In DNA, the CDR3 is TGTGCCAGCAGCCAAGAAGCGGGTGTAGGCTATGGCTACACCTTC.

This clonotype was detected many times. J is TRBJ1-1 and V is TRBV12-3 or TRBV12-4; no clear D gene. Trimming shortened V by 6 bases and J by 5 bases, and 16 bases separated the two germline ends. CDR3 size: 14 residues. The CDR3 DNA sequence: TGTGCCAGCAGCCGGGCGGGGTACCGGACTGAAGCTTTCTTT. Translating it yields CASSRAGYRTEAFF.

This clonotype was seen a few times. The chain recombines TRBV4-2 with TRBJ2-3, with 10 nucleotides matching TRBD2. The V and J ends lost 0 bases and 4 bases, in that order; junction bases with no gene match: 7. Germline V gene sequence: CDR1 LGHNA, CDR2 YNFKEQ. This CDR3 spans 17 amino acids. The CDR3 DNA reads as TGTGCCAGCAGCCAAGATGGGTTCAGCGGGGGGGCAGATACGCAGTATTTT. This sequence encodes CASSQDGFSGGADTQYF.

Comment on this clonotype: A much larger clonotype is one base distant, so this may be a read error. The V and J genes are TRBV15 and TRBJ2-1; no clear D gene. Trimming stripped 4 bases from V and 10 bases from J, with 11 bases between. The length of the CDR3 is 12 residues. Germline V CDR1 and CDR2: LNHNV, YYDKDF (reference sequence). CDR3 sequence reads: CATSIEVNEQFF. In DNA, the CDR3 is TGTGCCACCAGCATAGAAGTAAACGAGCAGTTCTTC.

The chain carries TRBV5-1 and TRBJ2-5, with TRBD1 matching over 9 bases. Germline V gene sequence: CDR1 SGHRS, CDR2 YFSETQ. Trimming at V came to 1 base and at J to 4 bases, leaving 5 bases not matched to a gene. The CDR3 sequence is 15 residues long. CDR3 in amino acids: CASSLSQGARETQYF. The DNA of the CDR3 is TGCGCCAGCAGCTTGTCACAGGGGGCGCGAGAGACCCAGTACTTC.

This clonotype was found many times. The V gene is TRBV27, the J gene TRBJ2-6; D not resolved. V lost 3 bases and J lost 2, with 11 bases in between. Germline CDR1 reads MNHEY; CDR2 reads SMNVEV (reference sequence). The CDR3 loop spans 16 amino acids. This CDR3 reads CASSLLDRAGANVLTF. CDR3 in DNA: TGTGCCAGCAGTTTGCTTGATAGGGCTGGGGCCAACGTCCTGACTTTC.

This clonotype appeared many times. The genes are TRBV20-1 and TRBJ2-7, with D possibly matching TRBD2 (6 bases). The V gene lost 3 bases and the J gene lost 5 bases, with 14 bases spanning the gap. Germline V lookup: CDR1 DFQATT, CDR2 SNEGSKA (reference sequence). The CDR3 has 13 residues. CDR3 in amino acids: CSASSIAGNEQYF. CDR3 nucleotide sequence: TGCAGTGCTAGTTCAATTGCGGGGAACGAGCAGTACTTC.

This clonotype was picked up many times. The rearrangement uses TRBV28 and TRBJ1-2; D might be TRBD1 (5 bases). The germline V and J ends were trimmed by 5 bases and 3 bases, with 13 bases remaining between them. CDR3 length: 14 residues. CDR1 and CDR2 (germline): MDHEN, SYDVKM. The CDR3 DNA sequence: TGTGCCAGCAGTACCGGTGGGGGGGACTATGGCTACACCTTC. This codes for CASSTGGGDYGYTF.

There are many counts of this clonotype. CDR3 protein: CSASFPSGGYNEQFF. CDR3 nucleotide sequence: TGCAGTGCTAGTTTCCCTAGCGGGGGCTACAATGAGCAGTTCTTC. This chain uses TRBV20-1 with TRBJ2-1, with 10 positions matching TRBD2. This CDR3 is built from 15 residues. Germline-derived CDR1 and CDR2 are DFQATT and SNEGSKA (reference sequence). J lost 3 bases, V lost 3 bases, and 5 bases had no gene match.

There are many counts of this clonotype. The DNA for the CDR3 is TGTGCCAGCAGTGCGGCCGTCAATTCACCCCTCCACTTT. This sequence encodes CASSAAVNSPLHF. This chain joins TRBV6-6 and TRBJ1-6; D not certain. The CDR3 extends over 13 amino acids. Trimming shortened V by 5 bases and J by 7 bases, and 9 bases separated the two germline ends. Germline V gives CDR1 MNHNY, CDR2 SVGAGI (reference sequence).

This clonotype was counted only a few times. The rearrangement joins TRBV7-9 to TRBJ2-7; D not resolved. The germline V gene encodes CDR1 SEHNR and CDR2 FQNEAQ (reference sequence). V lost 1 base, J lost 4 bases, and 8 bases lay in between. This CDR3 has 13 residues. DNA for the CDR3: TGTGCCAGCAGCTTAGTTGGAATGTACGAGCAGTACTTC. The encoded protein is CASSLVGMYEQYF.

This clonotype was counted at least ten times. The V call is TRBV25-1, the J call TRBJ1-4; D remains ambiguous. The V gene's germline CDR1 is MGHDK and CDR2 SYGVNS. V was pared by 8 bases and J by 8 bases, with 9 bases between. The CDR3 is 11 amino acids. The CDR3 region is CASQEGEKLFF. The CDR3 DNA reads as TGTGCCAGCCAGGAAGGGGAAAAACTGTTTTTT.

There are many counts of this clonotype. V is TRBV29-1 and J is TRBJ2-2; 12 bases match TRBD2. The CDR3 is 17 residues long. With V trimmed by 0 bases and J by 1 base, 3 bases remained unmatched. Germline CDR1 reads SQVTM; CDR2 reads ANQGSEA. CDR3 in DNA: TGCAGCGTTGAAGAGGCTAGCGGGGGGGTGAACACCGGGGAGCTGTTTTTT. It encodes CSVEEASGGVNTGELFF.

This clonotype was found many times. V gene TRBV4-1 combines with J gene TRBJ2-4; D unresolved. Germline lookup yields CDR1 MGHRA and CDR2 YSYEKL. Trimming left V 4 bases short and J 1 base short, with 5 bases between. The CDR3 spans 13 residues. This chain's CDR3 is CASSPPAKNIQYF. As DNA, the CDR3 is TGCGCCAGCAGCCCACCGGCCAAAAACATTCAGTACTTC.